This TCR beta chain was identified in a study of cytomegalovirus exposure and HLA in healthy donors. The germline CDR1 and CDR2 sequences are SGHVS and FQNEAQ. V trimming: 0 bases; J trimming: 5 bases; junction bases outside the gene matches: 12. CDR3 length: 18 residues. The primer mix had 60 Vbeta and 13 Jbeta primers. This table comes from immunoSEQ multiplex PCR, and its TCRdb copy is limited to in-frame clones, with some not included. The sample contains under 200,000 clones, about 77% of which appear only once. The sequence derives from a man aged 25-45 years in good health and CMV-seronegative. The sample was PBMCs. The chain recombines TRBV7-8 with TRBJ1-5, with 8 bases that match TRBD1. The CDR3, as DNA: TGTGCCAGCAGCTTAGCGGAGAGGGGACAGGATCGTTATCAGCCCCAGCATTTT. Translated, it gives CASSLAERGQDRYQPQHF.